This T cell receptor (beta chain) was retrieved from a study of T-cell reconstitution after alpha-beta-depleted transplantation in children. This clonotype was counted a single time. Germline CDR1 and CDR2: LGHDT and YNNKEL (reference sequence). V dropped 4 bases and J dropped 2 bases, with 13 bases sitting between them. The CDR3 is 15 amino acids. Molecular barcoding with unique molecular identifiers was used for the TCRbeta library. One entry per CDR3 protein results from TCRdb running MiXCR on the PCR reads. The table lists about 690,000 distinct CDR3 sequences, 15% to 20% of them singletons. The specimen comprised PBMCs from the stem cell graft donor, sampled from the stem cell graft. This receptor was identified in a human donor who donated a stem cell graft to a child with acute myeloid leukemia. V gene TRBV3-1 combines with J gene TRBJ2-3; perhaps TRBD2 as D (6 bases). The CDR3 protein is CASSRVGGNTDTQYF. DNA for the CDR3: TGTGCCAGCAGCCGCGTCGGAGGGAACACAGATACGCAGTATTTT.